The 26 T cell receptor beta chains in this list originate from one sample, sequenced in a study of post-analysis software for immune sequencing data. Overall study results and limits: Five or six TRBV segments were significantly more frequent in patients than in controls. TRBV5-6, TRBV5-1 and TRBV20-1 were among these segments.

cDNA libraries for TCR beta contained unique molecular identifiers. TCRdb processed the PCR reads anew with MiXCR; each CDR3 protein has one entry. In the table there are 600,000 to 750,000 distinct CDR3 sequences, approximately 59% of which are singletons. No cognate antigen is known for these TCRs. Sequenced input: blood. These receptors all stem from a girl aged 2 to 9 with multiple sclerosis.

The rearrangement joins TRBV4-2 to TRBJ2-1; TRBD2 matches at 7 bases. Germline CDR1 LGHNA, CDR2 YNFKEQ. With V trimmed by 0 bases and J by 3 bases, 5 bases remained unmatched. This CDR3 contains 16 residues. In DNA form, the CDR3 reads TGTGCCAGCAGCCAAGAATCCCTAGCGGACTACAATGAGCAGTTCTTC. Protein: CASSQESLADYNEQFF.

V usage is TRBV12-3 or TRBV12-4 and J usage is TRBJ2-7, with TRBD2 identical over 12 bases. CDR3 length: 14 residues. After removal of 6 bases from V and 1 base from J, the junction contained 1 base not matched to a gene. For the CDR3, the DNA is TGTGCCAGCAGCGGACTAGCGGGATCCTACGAGCAGTACTTC. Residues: CASSGLAGSYEQYF.

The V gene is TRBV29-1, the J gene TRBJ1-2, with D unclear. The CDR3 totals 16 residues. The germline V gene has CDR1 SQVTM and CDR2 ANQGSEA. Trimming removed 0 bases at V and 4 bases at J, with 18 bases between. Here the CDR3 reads CSVEDPHSSGSYGYTF. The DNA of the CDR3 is TGCAGCGTTGAAGACCCCCACAGCTCCGGAAGCTATGGCTACACCTTC.

The CDR3 region has the DNA TGCAGCGTTAATCTGGGGTTCGGGGAGACCCAGTACTTC. Amino acid sequence: CSVNLGFGETQYF. The rearrangement links TRBV29-1 to TRBJ2-5; D ambiguous. V lost 5 bases and J lost 5, with 15 bases in between. Germline V CDR1 and CDR2: SQVTM, ANQGSEA. The CDR3 is 13 amino acids.

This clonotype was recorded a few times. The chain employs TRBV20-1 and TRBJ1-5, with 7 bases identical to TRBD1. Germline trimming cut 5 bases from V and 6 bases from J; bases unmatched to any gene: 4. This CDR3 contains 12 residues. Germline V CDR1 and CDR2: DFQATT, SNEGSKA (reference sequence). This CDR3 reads CSAYRGGQPQHF. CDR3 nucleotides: TGCAGTGCTTACAGGGGTGGTCAGCCCCAGCATTTT.

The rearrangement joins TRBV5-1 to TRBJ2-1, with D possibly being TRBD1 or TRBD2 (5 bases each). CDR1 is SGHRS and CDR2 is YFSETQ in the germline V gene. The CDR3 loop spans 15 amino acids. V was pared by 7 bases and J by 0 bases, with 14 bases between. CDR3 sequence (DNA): TGCGCCAGCGCAGATCCAGGGAGCTCCTACAATGAGCAGTTCTTC. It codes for CASADPGSSYNEQFF.

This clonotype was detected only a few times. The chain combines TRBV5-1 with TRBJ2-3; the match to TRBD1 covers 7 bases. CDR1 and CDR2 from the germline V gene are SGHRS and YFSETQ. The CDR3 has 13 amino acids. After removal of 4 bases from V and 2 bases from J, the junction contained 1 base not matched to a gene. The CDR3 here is CASSGTATDTQYF. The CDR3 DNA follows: TGCGCCAGCAGCGGGACAGCCACAGATACGCAGTATTTT.

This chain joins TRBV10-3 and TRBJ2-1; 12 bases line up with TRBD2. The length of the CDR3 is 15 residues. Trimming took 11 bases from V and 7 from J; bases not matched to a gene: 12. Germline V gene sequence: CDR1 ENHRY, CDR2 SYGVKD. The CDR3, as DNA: TGTGCCGTGCGACCGAAGACTAGCGGGAGTAATGAGCAGTTCTTC. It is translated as CAVRPKTSGSNEQFF.

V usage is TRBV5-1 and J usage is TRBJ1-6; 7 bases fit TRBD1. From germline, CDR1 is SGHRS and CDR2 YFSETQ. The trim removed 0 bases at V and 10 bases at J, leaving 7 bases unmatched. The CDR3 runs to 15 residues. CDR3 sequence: CASSLDSTGPSPLHF. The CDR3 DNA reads TGCGCCAGCAGCTTGGATTCGACAGGGCCCTCACCCCTCCACTTT.

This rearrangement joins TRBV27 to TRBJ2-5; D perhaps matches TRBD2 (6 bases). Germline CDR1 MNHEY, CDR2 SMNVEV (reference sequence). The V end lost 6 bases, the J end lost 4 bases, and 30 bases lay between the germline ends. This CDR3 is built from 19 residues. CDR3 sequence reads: CASSPQTVSSGGVGETQYF. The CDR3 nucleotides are TGTGCCAGCAGCCCCCAGACCGTCTCCAGTGGCGGGGTAGGAGAGACCCAGTACTTC.

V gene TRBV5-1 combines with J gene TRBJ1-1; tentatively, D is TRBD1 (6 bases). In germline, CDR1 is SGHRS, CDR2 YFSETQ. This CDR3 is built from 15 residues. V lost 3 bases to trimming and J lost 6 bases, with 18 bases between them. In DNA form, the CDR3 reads TGCGCCAGCAGCTCCCGAACAGGGTTGGGCGCTGAAGCTTTCTTT. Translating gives CASSSRTGLGAEAFF. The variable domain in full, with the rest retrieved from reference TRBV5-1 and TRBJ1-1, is KAGVTQTPRYLIKTRGQQVTLSCSPISGHRSVSWYQQTPGQGLQFLFEYFSETQRNKGNFPGRFSGRQFSNSRSEMNVSTLELGDSALYLCASSSRTGLGAEAFFGQGTRLTVV.

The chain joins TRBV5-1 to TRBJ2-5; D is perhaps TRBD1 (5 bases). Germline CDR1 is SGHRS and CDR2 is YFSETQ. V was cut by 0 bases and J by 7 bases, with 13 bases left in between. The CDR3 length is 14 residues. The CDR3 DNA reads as TGCGCCAGCAGCTTGGGTGCGGACACTCGGACCCAGTACTTC. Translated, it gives CASSLGADTRTQYF.

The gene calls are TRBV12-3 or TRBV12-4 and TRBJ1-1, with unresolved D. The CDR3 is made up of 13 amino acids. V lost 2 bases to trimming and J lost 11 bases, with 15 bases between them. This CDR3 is CASSLQAGPEAFF. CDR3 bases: TGTGCCAGCAGTTTACAGGCAGGCCCGGAGGCTTTCTTT.

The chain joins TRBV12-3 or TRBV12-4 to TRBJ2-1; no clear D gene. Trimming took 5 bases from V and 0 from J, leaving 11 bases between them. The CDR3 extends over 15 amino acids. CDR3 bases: TGTGCCAGCAGTCGGACCGTGAGCTCCTACAATGAGCAGTTCTTC. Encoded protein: CASSRTVSSYNEQFF.

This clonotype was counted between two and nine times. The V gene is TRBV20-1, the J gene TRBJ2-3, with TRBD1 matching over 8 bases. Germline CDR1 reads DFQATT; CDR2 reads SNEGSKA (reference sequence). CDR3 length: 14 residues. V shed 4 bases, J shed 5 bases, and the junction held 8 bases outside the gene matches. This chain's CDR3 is CSATGQAGIDTQYF. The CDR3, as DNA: TGCAGTGCTACGGGACAGGCCGGTATAGATACGCAGTATTTT.

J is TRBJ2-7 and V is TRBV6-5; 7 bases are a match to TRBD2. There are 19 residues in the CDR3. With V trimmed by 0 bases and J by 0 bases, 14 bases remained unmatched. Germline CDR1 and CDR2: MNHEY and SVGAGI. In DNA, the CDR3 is TGTGCCAGCAGTTACTCGAAGCCTCGTAGCGGGCCTAGCTCCTACGAGCAGTACTTC. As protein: CASSYSKPRSGPSSYEQYF.

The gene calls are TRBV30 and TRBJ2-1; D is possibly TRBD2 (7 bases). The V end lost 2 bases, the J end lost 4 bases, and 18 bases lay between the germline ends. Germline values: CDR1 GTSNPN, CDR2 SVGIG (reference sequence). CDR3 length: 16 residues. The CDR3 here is CAWSTSGGGLYNEQFF. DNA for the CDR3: TGTGCCTGGAGTACCTCAGGCGGGGGCCTTTACAATGAGCAGTTCTTC.

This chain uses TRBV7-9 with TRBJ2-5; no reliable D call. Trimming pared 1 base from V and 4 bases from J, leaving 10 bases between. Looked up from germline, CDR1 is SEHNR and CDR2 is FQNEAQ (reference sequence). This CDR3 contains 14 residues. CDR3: CASSLVNSPETQYF. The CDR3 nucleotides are TGTGCCAGCAGCTTAGTCAACAGCCCAGAGACCCAGTACTTC.

The CDR3 protein is CASSQEAGSYEQYF. CDR3 sequence (DNA): TGCGCCAGCAGCCAAGAGGCAGGATCCTACGAGCAGTACTTC. V gene TRBV4-1 combines with J gene TRBJ2-7; D is unresolved. CDR3 length: 14 residues. The germline gives CDR1 MGHRA, CDR2 YSYEKL. V gave up 0 bases and J gave up 1 base, with 7 bases separating them.

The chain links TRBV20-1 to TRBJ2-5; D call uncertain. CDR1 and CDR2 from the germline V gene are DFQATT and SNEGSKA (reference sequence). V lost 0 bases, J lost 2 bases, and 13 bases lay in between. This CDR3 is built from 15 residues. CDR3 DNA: TGCAGTGCTAGAGATTGGTCGTCCGTTCAAGAGACCCAGTACTTC. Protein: CSARDWSSVQETQYF.

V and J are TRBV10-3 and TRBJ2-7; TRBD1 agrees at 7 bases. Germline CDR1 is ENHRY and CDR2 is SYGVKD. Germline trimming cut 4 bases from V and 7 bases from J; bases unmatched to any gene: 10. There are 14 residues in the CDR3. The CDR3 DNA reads TGTGCCATCAGTGCGAGTACGCAGGGGGATGAGCAGTACTTC. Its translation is CAISASTQGDEQYF.

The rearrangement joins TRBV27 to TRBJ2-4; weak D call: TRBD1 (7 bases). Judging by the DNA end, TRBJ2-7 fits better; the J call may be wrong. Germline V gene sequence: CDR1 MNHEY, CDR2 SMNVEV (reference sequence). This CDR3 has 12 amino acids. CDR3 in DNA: TGTGCCACGGGGGACAGTCCCTACGAGCAGTACTTC. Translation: CATGDSPYEQYF.

CDR3: CASSQVSGTEGWDQPQHF. CDR3 nucleotides: TGCGCCAGCAGCCAAGTGTCTGGAACGGAGGGATGGGATCAGCCCCAGCATTTT. The chain is built from TRBV4-3 and TRBJ1-5; D unclear. Germline V gene data show CDR1 as LGHNA and CDR2 as YSLEER. V gave up 1 base and J gave up 5 bases, with 21 bases separating them. The CDR3 covers 18 residues.

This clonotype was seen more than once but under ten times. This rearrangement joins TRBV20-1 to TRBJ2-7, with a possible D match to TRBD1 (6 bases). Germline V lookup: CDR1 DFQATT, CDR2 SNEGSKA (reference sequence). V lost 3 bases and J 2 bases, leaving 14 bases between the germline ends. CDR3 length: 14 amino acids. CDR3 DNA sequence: TGCAGTGCTAGTTTTGGGGGCGGTCCCTACGAGCAGTACTTC. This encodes CSASFGGGPYEQYF.

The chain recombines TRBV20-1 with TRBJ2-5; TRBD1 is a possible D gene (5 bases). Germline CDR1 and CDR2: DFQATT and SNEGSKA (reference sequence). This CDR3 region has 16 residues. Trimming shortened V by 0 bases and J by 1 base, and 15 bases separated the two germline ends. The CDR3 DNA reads TGCAGTGCTAGAGACCCGCAGGACATGGCCCAAGAGACCCAGTACTTC. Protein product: CSARDPQDMAQETQYF.

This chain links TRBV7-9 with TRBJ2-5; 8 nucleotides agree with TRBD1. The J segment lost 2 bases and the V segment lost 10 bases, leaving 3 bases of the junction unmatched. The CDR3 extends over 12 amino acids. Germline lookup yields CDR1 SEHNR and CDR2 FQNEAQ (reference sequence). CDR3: CATRDRQETQYF. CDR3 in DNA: TGTGCCACACGGGACAGGCAAGAGACCCAGTACTTC.